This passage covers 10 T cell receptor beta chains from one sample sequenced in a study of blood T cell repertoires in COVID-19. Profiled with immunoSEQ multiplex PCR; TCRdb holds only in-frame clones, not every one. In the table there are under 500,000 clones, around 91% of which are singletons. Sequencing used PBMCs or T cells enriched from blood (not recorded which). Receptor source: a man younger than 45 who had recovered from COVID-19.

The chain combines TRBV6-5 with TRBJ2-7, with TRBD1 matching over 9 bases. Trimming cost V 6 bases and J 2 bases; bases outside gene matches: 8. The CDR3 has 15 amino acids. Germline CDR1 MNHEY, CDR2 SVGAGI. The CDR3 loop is CASRQYRGLAYEQYF. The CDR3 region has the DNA TGTGCCAGCAGACAATACAGGGGGCTGGCCTACGAGCAGTACTTC.

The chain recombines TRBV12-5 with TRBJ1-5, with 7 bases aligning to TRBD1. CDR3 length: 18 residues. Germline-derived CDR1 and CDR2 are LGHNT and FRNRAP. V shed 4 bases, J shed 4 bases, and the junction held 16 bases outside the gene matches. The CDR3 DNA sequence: TGTGCTAGTGGTTATATGGTTACGACAGGGTTAGGTAATCAGCCCCAGCATTTT. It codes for CASGYMVTTGLGNQPQHF.

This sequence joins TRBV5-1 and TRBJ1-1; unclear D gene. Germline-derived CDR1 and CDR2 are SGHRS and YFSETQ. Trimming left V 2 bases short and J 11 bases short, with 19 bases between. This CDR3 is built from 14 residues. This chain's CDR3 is CASSFFDLAVEAFF. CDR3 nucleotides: TGCGCCAGCAGCTTTTTCGATTTGGCGGTCGAGGCTTTCTTT.

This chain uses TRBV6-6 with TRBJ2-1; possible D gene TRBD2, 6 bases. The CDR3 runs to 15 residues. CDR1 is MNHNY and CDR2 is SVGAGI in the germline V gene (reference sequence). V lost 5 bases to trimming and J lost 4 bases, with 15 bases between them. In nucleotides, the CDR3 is TGTGCCAGCAGTGGGACGGGAGCCGCATACAATGAGCAGTTCTTC. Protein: CASSGTGAAYNEQFF.

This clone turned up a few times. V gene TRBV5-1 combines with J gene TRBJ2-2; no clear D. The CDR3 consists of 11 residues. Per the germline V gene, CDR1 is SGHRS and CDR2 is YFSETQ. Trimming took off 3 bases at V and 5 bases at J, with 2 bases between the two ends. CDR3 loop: CASSSTGELFF. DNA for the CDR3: TGCGCCAGCAGCTCTACCGGGGAGCTGTTTTTT.

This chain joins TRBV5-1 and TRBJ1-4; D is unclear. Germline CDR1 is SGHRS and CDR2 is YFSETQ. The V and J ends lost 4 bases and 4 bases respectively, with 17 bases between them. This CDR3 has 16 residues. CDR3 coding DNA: TGCGCCAGCAGCCTGAATGGTGCGGTAGTTAATGAAAAACTGTTTTTT. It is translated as CASSLNGAVVNEKLFF.

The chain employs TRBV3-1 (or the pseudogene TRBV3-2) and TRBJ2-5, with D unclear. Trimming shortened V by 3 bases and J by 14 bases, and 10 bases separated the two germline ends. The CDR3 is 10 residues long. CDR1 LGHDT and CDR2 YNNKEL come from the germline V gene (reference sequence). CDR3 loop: CASSQRHFYF. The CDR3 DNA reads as TGTGCCAGCAGCCAGCGACATTTCTACTTC.

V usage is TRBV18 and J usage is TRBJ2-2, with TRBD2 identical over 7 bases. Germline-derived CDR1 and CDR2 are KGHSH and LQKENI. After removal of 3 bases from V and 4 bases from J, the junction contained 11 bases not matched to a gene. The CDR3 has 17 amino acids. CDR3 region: CASSPRGGSTGTGELFF. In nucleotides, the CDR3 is TGTGCCAGCTCACCTCGTGGCGGGAGCACTGGCACCGGGGAGCTGTTTTTT.

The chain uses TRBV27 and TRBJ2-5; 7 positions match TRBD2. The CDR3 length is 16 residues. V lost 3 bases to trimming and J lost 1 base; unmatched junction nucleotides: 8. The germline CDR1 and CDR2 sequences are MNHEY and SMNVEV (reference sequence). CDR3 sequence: CASSFQAGAGQETQYF. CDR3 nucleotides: TGTGCCAGCAGTTTTCAGGCGGGAGCGGGCCAAGAGACCCAGTACTTC.

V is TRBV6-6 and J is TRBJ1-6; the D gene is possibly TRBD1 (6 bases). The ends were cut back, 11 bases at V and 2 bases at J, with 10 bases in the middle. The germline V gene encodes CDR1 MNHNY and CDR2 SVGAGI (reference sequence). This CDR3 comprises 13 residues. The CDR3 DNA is TGTGCCTCCGGGGGGCCCTATAATTCACCCCTCCACTTT. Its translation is CASGGPYNSPLHF.